The source of this T cell receptor (beta chain) is a study of blood T cell repertoires in COVID-19. Study background: There were acute and convalescent COVID-19 samples, and they came from the United States, Italy and Spain.

Original handling: Estimated nucleated cell counts came from reference gene primer amplification. Clones were read by immunoSEQ multiplex PCR, and TCRdb kept only the in-frame ones, dropping some. The V and J calls and clone size were taken over from that table, and D and trimming were inferred from the DNA. The table has around 130,000 clones, around 88% seen once. The receptor was isolated from a woman in her fifties or sixties who had recovered from COVID-19. The material sequenced was peripheral blood.

CDR3: CASSPRTIEQFF. CDR3 DNA sequence: TGTGCCAGCAGTCCAAGGACTATTGAGCAGTTCTTC. This sequence joins TRBV6-2 or TRBV6-3 and TRBJ2-1, with a possible D match to TRBD2 (6 bases). CDR1 and CDR2 (germline): MNHEY, SVGEGT. The length of the CDR3 is 12 residues. Deletions cut 5 bases from V and 9 bases from J, with 11 bases between.